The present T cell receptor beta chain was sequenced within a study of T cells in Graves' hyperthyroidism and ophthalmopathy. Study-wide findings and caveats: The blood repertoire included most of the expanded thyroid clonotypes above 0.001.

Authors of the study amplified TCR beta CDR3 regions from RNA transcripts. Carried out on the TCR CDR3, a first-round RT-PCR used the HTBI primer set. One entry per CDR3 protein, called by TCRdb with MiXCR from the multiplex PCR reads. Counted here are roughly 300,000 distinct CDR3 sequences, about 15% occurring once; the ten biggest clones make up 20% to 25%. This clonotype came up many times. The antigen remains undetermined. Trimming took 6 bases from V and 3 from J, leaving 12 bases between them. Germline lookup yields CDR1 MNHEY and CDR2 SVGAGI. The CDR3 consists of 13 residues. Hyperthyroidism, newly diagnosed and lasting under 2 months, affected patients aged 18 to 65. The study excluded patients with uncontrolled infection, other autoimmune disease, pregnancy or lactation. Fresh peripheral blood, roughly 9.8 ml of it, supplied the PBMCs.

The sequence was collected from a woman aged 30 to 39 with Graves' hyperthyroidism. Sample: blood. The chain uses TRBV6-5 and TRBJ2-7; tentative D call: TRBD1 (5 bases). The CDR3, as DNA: TGTGCCAGCAGGTCGACAGACCACTACGAGCAGTACTTC. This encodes CASRSTDHYEQYF.